The 21 T cell receptor beta chains below all came from one sample that was sequenced in a study of OX40 agonist ivuxolimab in advanced cancers. Assay: immunoSEQ multiplex PCR; the TCRdb copy retains only in-frame clones and omits some. The data contain about 73,000 clones, approximately 92% of them singletons. Here the sequenced sample was CD4+ or CD8+ T cells sorted from blood, taken in a trial of the OX40 agonist ivuxolimab. Receptors originate from an adult with an advanced solid tumor such as melanoma, head and neck, liver or kidney cancer.

The rearrangement joins TRBV5-1 to TRBJ2-7, with 9 nucleotides matching TRBD1. CDR1 SGHRS and CDR2 YFSETQ come from the germline V gene. This CDR3 is built from 17 residues. J lost 5 bases, V lost 1 base, and 13 bases had no gene match. The CDR3 here is CASSLHLPGQGFNEQYF. CDR3 coding DNA: TGCGCCAGCAGCTTGCACCTTCCGGGACAGGGCTTTAACGAGCAGTACTTC. The full variable domain, in which reference TRBV5-1 and TRBJ2-7 provide the parts outside the CDR3, is KAGVTQTPRYLIKTRGQQVTLSCSPISGHRSVSWYQQTPGQGLQFLFEYFSETQRNKGNFPGRFSGRQFSNSRSEMNVSTLELGDSALYLCASSLHLPGQGFNEQYFGPGTRLTVT.

The chain links TRBV19 to TRBJ1-4; D unresolved. CDR3 length equals 14 residues. Germline V CDR1 and CDR2: LNHDA, SQIVND (reference sequence). Deletions cut 3 bases from V and 8 bases from J, with 13 bases between. The CDR3 region is CASSMEGAREKLFF. The CDR3 DNA reads TGTGCCAGTAGTATGGAGGGCGCCCGGGAAAAACTGTTTTTT.

This clone was counted a few times. Different DNA sequences within this sample yield the same CDR3. V and J are TRBV7-2 and TRBJ2-1, with 11 positions matching TRBD2. With V trimmed by 6 bases and J by 4 bases, 5 bases remained unmatched. The CDR3 is 15 residues long. Germline V gene lookup returns CDR1 SGHTA and CDR2 FQGNSA. The CDR3 nucleotides are TGTGCCAGCAGTACTAGCGGGAGCCCTTACAATGAGCAGTTCTTC. It yields the protein CASSTSGSPYNEQFF.

V is TRBV11-3 and J is TRBJ2-1; 8 positions match TRBD2. The CDR3 runs to 15 residues. J gave up 10 bases and V 5 bases, and 13 bases lay outside the gene matches. Looked up from germline, CDR1 is SGHNT and CDR2 is YENEEA. The CDR3 loop reads CASSHDPGGLEEQFF. The CDR3 DNA sequence: TGTGCCAGCAGCCATGACCCGGGAGGGTTGGAAGAGCAGTTCTTC.

The chain uses TRBV28 and TRBJ2-7; D is unclear. V lost 5 bases and J lost 9, with 20 bases in between. CDR3 length: 14 residues. Germline V lookup: CDR1 MDHEN, CDR2 SYDVKM. In DNA, the CDR3 is TGTGCCAGCAGTCCCCCGGAGCGACCACGGTGGCAGTACTTC. This codes for CASSPPERPRWQYF.

V and J are TRBV19 and TRBJ1-3; no definite D call. Germline CDR1 reads LNHDA; CDR2 reads SQIVND (reference sequence). The V and J ends lost 5 bases and 0 bases respectively, with 11 bases between them. This CDR3 is 15 amino acids long. The DNA of the CDR3 is TGTGCCAGTAGTGTCCGACGGGGCTCTGGAAACACCATATATTTT. This gives the protein CASSVRRGSGNTIYF.

The rearrangement links TRBV6-5 to TRBJ2-7, with 11 bases lining up with TRBD2. The CDR3 is 15 residues long. CDR1 is MNHEY, CDR2 SVGAGI, per germline. The ends lost 6 bases at V and 5 bases at J; junction bases unmatched: 9. The chain's CDR3 is CASSPGLAGSHEQYF. The CDR3, as DNA: TGTGCCAGCAGCCCTGGACTAGCGGGTTCCCACGAGCAGTACTTC.

In its sample, this clone was seen once. The chain combines TRBV29-1 with TRBJ1-1, with 7 bases that match TRBD1. Looked up from germline, CDR1 is SQVTM and CDR2 is ANQGSEA. The CDR3 consists of 12 residues. Trimming took 7 bases from V and 6 from J; bases not matched to a gene: 8. CDR3 coding DNA: TGCAGCGGACAGGGACCTACACCTGAAGCTTTCTTT. It specifies CSGQGPTPEAFF.

The CDR3 sequence is CASSYYEQYF. The CDR3 nucleotides read TGTGCCAGCAGTTACTACGAGCAGTACTTC. The chain recombines TRBV7-2 with TRBJ2-7, with unresolved D. Trimming took 6 bases from V and 3 from J, leaving 3 bases between them. The CDR3 is 10 residues long. Germline lookup yields CDR1 SGHTA and CDR2 FQGNSA. Together with reference TRBV7-2 and TRBJ2-7, the CDR3 gives the full variable domain: GAGVSQSPSNKVTEKGKDVELRCDPISGHTALYWYRQSLGQGLEFLIYFQGNSAPDKSGLPSDRFSAERTGGSVSTLTIQRTQQEDSAVYLCASSYYEQYFGPGTRLTVT.

The CDR3 DNA is TGTGCCAGCAGCCAGGGACAGAAGGATTCCTACGAGCAGTACTTC. It specifies CASSQGQKDSYEQYF. This sequence joins TRBV7-9 and TRBJ2-7, with TRBD1 matching over 7 bases. With 5 bases clipped from V and 1 base from J, the junction kept 8 bases outside the gene matches. The CDR3 runs to 15 residues. The germline V gene encodes CDR1 SEHNR and CDR2 FQNEAQ (reference sequence).

This chain connects TRBV4-3 to TRBJ2-3; D is perhaps TRBD2 (5 bases). The CDR3 totals 12 residues. V lost 4 bases and J lost 5, with 7 bases in between. Germline V gene sequence: CDR1 LGHNA, CDR2 YSLEER. CDR3 nucleotide sequence: TGCGCCAGCAGCCTCGCGGGAGATACGCAGTATTTT. Its protein is CASSLAGDTQYF.

The chain uses TRBV10-3 and TRBJ2-7; TRBD1 matches at 7 bases. CDR3 size: 15 residues. Germline V gives CDR1 ENHRY, CDR2 SYGVKD. The trim removed 0 bases at V and 6 bases at J, leaving 8 bases unmatched. The CDR3 here is CAISESGKGASEQYF. The CDR3 DNA follows: TGTGCCATCAGTGAGTCTGGGAAGGGGGCGAGCGAGCAGTACTTC.

The V gene is TRBV25-1, the J gene TRBJ2-1; no firm D call. V was cut by 5 bases and J by 6 bases, with 8 bases left in between. Per germline, CDR1 MGHDK and CDR2 SYGVNS. CDR3 length: 12 amino acids. For the CDR3, the DNA is TGTGCCAGCAGTACCTTAGCCAATGAGCAGTTCTTC. This codes for CASSTLANEQFF.

The V gene is TRBV6-5, the J gene TRBJ2-7; D is unresolved. This CDR3 contains 14 residues. Germline CDR1 is MNHEY and CDR2 is SVGAGI. V lost 2 bases and J lost 3, with 11 bases in between. This chain's CDR3 is CASSYEAFRYEQYF. The CDR3 DNA reads as TGTGCCAGCAGTTACGAAGCCTTCCGCTACGAGCAGTACTTC.

The V gene is TRBV7-2, the J gene TRBJ2-5, with unresolved D. V was clipped by 2 bases and J by 2 bases, with 12 bases between them. Germline V gene sequence: CDR1 SGHTA, CDR2 FQGNSA. The CDR3 length is 15 residues. The CDR3 is CASSLPAPGQETQYF. DNA for the CDR3: TGTGCCAGCAGCTTACCTGCTCCCGGGCAAGAGACCCAGTACTTC.

This clone was detected only once. V is TRBV4-3 and J is TRBJ2-7; 11 positions match TRBD1. CDR1 is LGHNA, CDR2 YSLEER, per germline. The CDR3 totals 17 residues. The V and J ends lost 0 bases and 5 bases, in that order; junction bases with no gene match: 9. The CDR3 sequence: CASSQDPGTGGRNEQYF. CDR3 in DNA: TGCGCCAGCAGCCAAGATCCAGGGACAGGGGGAAGGAACGAGCAGTACTTC.

The chain couples TRBV11-3 to TRBJ1-1, with D uncertain. The ends were cut back, 3 bases at V and 5 bases at J, with 10 bases in the middle. This CDR3 is 13 amino acids long. CDR1 and CDR2 from the germline V gene are SGHNT and YENEEA. In DNA, the CDR3 is TGTGCCAGCAGCTTGGATTTAAGTACTGAAGCTTTCTTT. It encodes CASSLDLSTEAFF.

This clone was detected only once. The gene calls are TRBV5-1 and TRBJ2-5, with 7 bases identical to TRBD1. V shed 3 bases and J 3 bases; nucleotides not matched to a gene: 14. CDR1 and CDR2 from the germline V gene are SGHRS and YFSETQ. The CDR3 extends over 17 amino acids. CDR3 bases: TGCGCCAGCAGCTCACAGGGTTTCCGGGACAGTGAAGAGACCCAGTACTTC. This sequence encodes CASSSQGFRDSEETQYF.

The chain is built from TRBV7-9 and TRBJ1-4; possible D gene TRBD1, 5 bases. Trimming removed 1 base from V and 5 bases from J, with 11 bases in between. CDR1 and CDR2 from the germline V gene are SEHNR and FQNEAQ (reference sequence). The CDR3 sequence is 15 residues long. The CDR3 DNA is TGTGCCAGCAGCTTAGTGCCGGGGGGGAATGAAAAACTGTTTTTT. This sequence encodes CASSLVPGGNEKLFF.

This chain joins TRBV2 and TRBJ1-2; TRBD1 might be the D (6 bases). This CDR3 is built from 14 residues. The germline CDR1 and CDR2 sequences are SNHLY and FYNNEI. V dropped 1 base and J dropped 8 bases, with 14 bases sitting between them. The CDR3 region has the DNA TGTGCCAGCAGTGAAGGAGTAGGGGGATACGGCTACACCTTC. Translation gives CASSEGVGGYGYTF.

The chain couples TRBV18 to TRBJ2-2; 8 bases are shared with TRBD2. The J segment lost 0 bases and the V segment lost 2 bases, leaving 11 bases of the junction unmatched. The V gene's germline CDR1 is KGHSH and CDR2 LQKENI. The CDR3 is made up of 19 amino acids. In nucleotides, the CDR3 is TGTGCCAGCTCACCAGGGACTAGAGGGGGGCTCGCGAACACCGGGGAGCTGTTTTTT. It specifies CASSPGTRGGLANTGELFF.